Presented here are 22 T cell receptor beta chains from one specimen sequenced in a study of blood T cell repertoires in COVID-19. The method was immunoSEQ multiplex PCR; TCRdb's version includes in-frame clones alone and lacks a portion of them. The top ten clones hold 10% to 14% of a sample with 200,000 to 250,000 clones, around 90% of them seen once. The source material was PBMCs or T cells enriched from blood (not recorded which). The receptor source for this set is a young man who had recovered from COVID-19.

This clone was seen a few times. J is TRBJ2-7 and V is TRBV14; D gene ambiguous. V gave up 2 bases and J gave up 5 bases, with 4 bases separating them. Germline loops: CDR1 SGHDN, CDR2 FVKESK. CDR3 length: 11 amino acids. The CDR3 DNA follows: TGTGCCAGCAGCCAACTCCACGAGCAGTACTTC. Translation gives CASSQLHEQYF.

The chain carries TRBV4-2 and TRBJ1-5; TRBD1 is a possible D gene (5 bases). This CDR3 is built from 16 residues. Trimming shortened V by 0 bases and J by 3 bases, and 12 bases separated the two germline ends. Germline V CDR1 and CDR2: LGHNA, YNFKEQ. The CDR3 DNA is TGTGCCAGCAGCCAAGACGCGGGACGTCCCAATCAGCCCCAGCATTTT. Its translation is CASSQDAGRPNQPQHF.

The sample holds one count of this clone. The rearrangement links TRBV3-1 (or the pseudogene TRBV3-2) to TRBJ1-6; D is perhaps TRBD1 (5 bases). CDR1 is LGHDT and CDR2 is YNNKEL in the germline V gene (reference sequence). The CDR3 spans 15 residues. V gave up 0 bases and J gave up 9 bases, with 12 bases separating them. The CDR3 DNA follows: TGTGCCAGCAGCCAAGAGGGGGGGACTCGTTCACCCCTCCACTTT. This sequence encodes CASSQEGGTRSPLHF.

The rearrangement uses TRBV10-3 and TRBJ2-7; a weak D match, TRBD1 (6 bases). The CDR3 is 12 residues long. Trimming shortened V by 10 bases and J by 5 bases, and 15 bases separated the two germline ends. Germline CDR1 and CDR2: ENHRY and SYGVKD. The CDR3 region is CATEQGRNEQYF. The CDR3 DNA reads as TGTGCCACGGAACAGGGTAGGAACGAGCAGTACTTC.

This chain uses TRBV27 with TRBJ2-1; D might be TRBD2 (6 bases). V lost 5 bases and J 5 bases, leaving 10 bases between the germline ends. The germline V gene encodes CDR1 MNHEY and CDR2 SMNVEV (reference sequence). The CDR3 runs to 13 residues. The CDR3 DNA reads as TGTGCCAGCAGTACCTGGAGGGACAATGAGCAGTTCTTC. The encoded protein is CASSTWRDNEQFF.

The V gene is TRBV7-2, the J gene TRBJ1-3; unclear D gene. This CDR3 has 13 residues. V was pared by 2 bases and J by 4 bases, with 6 bases between. Germline-derived CDR1 and CDR2 are SGHTA and FQGNSA. This chain's CDR3 is CASSLLVGNTIYF. CDR3 DNA sequence: TGTGCCAGCAGCTTATTAGTAGGAAACACCATATATTTT.

A few counts support this clone. This chain links TRBV6-2 or TRBV6-3 with TRBJ1-6; 8 bases align to TRBD1. V dropped 6 bases and J dropped 9; count of bases not matched to a gene: 4. The CDR3 runs 13 residues. Germline V gene lookup returns CDR1 MNHEY and CDR2 SVGEGT. The CDR3 reads CASSGQGSSPLHF. CDR3 bases: TGTGCCAGCAGCGGACAGGGTTCTTCACCCCTCCACTTT.

The V call is TRBV20-1, the J call TRBJ2-7; the D gene is possibly TRBD1 (6 bases). V lost 5 bases and J lost 5, with 10 bases in between. CDR3 size: 11 residues. CDR1 and CDR2 from the germline V gene are DFQATT and SNEGSKA (reference sequence). CDR3 protein: CSAPRQDEQYF. The CDR3 DNA follows: TGCAGTGCTCCCCGACAGGACGAGCAGTACTTC.

In this sample, this clone turned up a few times. This chain connects TRBV11-2 to TRBJ2-6, with D perhaps TRBD2 (5 bases). Trimming pared 4 bases from V and 2 bases from J, leaving 9 bases between. CDR1 and CDR2 (germline): SGHAT, FQNNGV. The CDR3 runs to 15 residues. The DNA of the CDR3 is TGTGCCAGCAGCTCCGGGAACGCTGGGGCCAACGTCCTGACTTTC. This encodes CASSSGNAGANVLTF.

This sequence joins TRBV5-6 and TRBJ1-1; D is perhaps TRBD1 (6 bases). V lost 4 bases and J 4 bases, leaving 14 bases between the germline ends. The germline gives CDR1 SGHDT, CDR2 YYEEEE. The length of the CDR3 is 14 residues. CDR3 DNA sequence: TGTGCCAGCAGCGGTGGACAGATGATCACTGAAGCTTTCTTT. Translating it yields CASSGGQMITEAFF.

The chain combines TRBV27 with TRBJ2-3; D is unresolved. This CDR3 is 14 amino acids long. Germline V gene sequence: CDR1 MNHEY, CDR2 SMNVEV (reference sequence). Trimming shortened V by 3 bases and J by 0 bases, and 7 bases separated the two germline ends. CDR3 in amino acids: CASSLSLSTDTQYF. The CDR3 DNA is TGTGCCAGCAGTTTGTCTCTCAGCACAGATACGCAGTATTTT.

The chain carries TRBV11-3 and TRBJ1-1; TRBD1 agrees at 8 bases. The CDR3 is 16 amino acids. From germline, CDR1 is SGHNT and CDR2 YENEEA. Unmatched junction bases numbered 13, after V lost 5 bases and J lost 5 bases. The CDR3 DNA reads TGTGCCAGCAGCGGGGGGCCAGGGGGCATGGGTACTGAAGCTTTCTTT. Its translation is CASSGGPGGMGTEAFF.

The chain is built from TRBV3-1 (or the pseudogene TRBV3-2) and TRBJ2-1; 9 positions match TRBD2. The germline CDR1 and CDR2 sequences are LGHDT and YNNKEL (reference sequence). CDR3 length equals 18 residues. V was pared by 4 bases and J by 5 bases, with 15 bases of the junction left unmatched. This CDR3 is CASSRWAQGREGDNEQFF. The CDR3 coding sequence is TGTGCCAGCAGCCGTTGGGCCCAGGGGCGGGAGGGGGACAATGAGCAGTTCTTC.

This chain links TRBV6-5 with TRBJ1-6, with 11 bases identical to TRBD1. Per the germline V gene, CDR1 is MNHEY and CDR2 is SVGAGI. The CDR3 loop spans 14 amino acids. J was trimmed by 10 bases and V by 6 bases; bases with no gene match: 5. Here the CDR3 DNA reads TGTGCCAGCAGCCGGGGACAGGGGGGATCACCCCTCCACTTT. Translated, it gives CASSRGQGGSPLHF.

The chain carries TRBV27 and TRBJ1-6, with 7 nucleotides matching TRBD1. Germline V gene lookup returns CDR1 MNHEY and CDR2 SMNVEV (reference sequence). The CDR3 totals 16 residues. CDR3 sequence reads: CVATTNPGTDGTPLHF. The CDR3 nucleotides are TGTGTCGCAACCACGAATCCGGGGACAGACGGGACACCCCTCCACTTT.

The chain couples TRBV19 to TRBJ2-2, with TRBD1 matching over 9 bases. Looked up from germline, CDR1 is LNHDA and CDR2 is SQIVND (reference sequence). The CDR3 spans 14 residues. The trim removed 9 bases at V and 0 bases at J, leaving 2 bases unmatched. The CDR3 protein is CASRDRANTGELFF. The DNA of the CDR3 is TGTGCCAGCCGGGACAGGGCGAACACCGGGGAGCTGTTTTTT.

The chain is built from TRBV6-5 and TRBJ2-2; D may be TRBD1 (6 bases). CDR1 is MNHEY, CDR2 SVGAGI, per germline. The CDR3 sequence is 16 residues long. V lost 2 bases and J 1 base, leaving 11 bases between the germline ends. In nucleotides, the CDR3 is TGTGCCAGCAGTTACCAGGGGCGGATGAACACCGGGGAGCTGTTTTTT. The encoded protein is CASSYQGRMNTGELFF.

The rearrangement links TRBV27 to TRBJ2-2; 8 bases agree with TRBD2. The germline gives CDR1 MNHEY, CDR2 SMNVEV (reference sequence). This CDR3 is built from 14 residues. The V gene end was trimmed by 5 bases and the J gene end by 6 bases; junction bases not matched to a gene: 5. The CDR3 DNA sequence: TGTGCCAGCAGTCCCGGGGGGGCCGCCGGGGAGCTGTTTTTT. Amino acids: CASSPGGAAGELFF.

This chain joins TRBV6-2 or TRBV6-3 and TRBJ2-7, with D perhaps TRBD1 (5 bases). Deletions cut 3 bases from V and 4 bases from J, with 13 bases between. In germline, CDR1 is MNHEY, CDR2 SVGEGT. CDR3 size: 14 residues. The CDR3 reads CASSYGRAVYEQYF. CDR3 nucleotides: TGTGCCAGCAGTTATGGCAGGGCGGTGTACGAGCAGTACTTC.

J is TRBJ1-6 and V is TRBV19, with 8 bases fitting TRBD1. J gave up 8 bases and V 5 bases, and 8 bases lay outside the gene matches. CDR1 and CDR2 from the germline V gene are LNHDA and SQIVND (reference sequence). The CDR3 extends over 15 amino acids. The CDR3 region is CASSGRQGTDSPLHF. The CDR3 DNA reads as TGTGCCAGTAGTGGACGACAGGGGACGGATTCACCCCTCCACTTT.

This chain connects TRBV20-1 to TRBJ1-5, with 8 bases matching TRBD1. V was pared by 6 bases and J by 9 bases, with 19 bases of the junction left unmatched. CDR3 length equals 16 residues. Germline V gene sequence: CDR1 DFQATT, CDR2 SNEGSKA (reference sequence). The CDR3 region is CSASKGTGVRPPPQHF. The DNA of the CDR3 is TGCAGTGCAAGTAAAGGGACAGGAGTCCGTCCTCCGCCCCAGCATTTT.

The chain joins TRBV28 to TRBJ1-2; 8 bases agree with TRBD1. The CDR3 covers 14 residues. The J segment lost 3 bases and the V segment lost 4 bases, leaving 4 bases of the junction unmatched. Germline CDR1 is MDHEN and CDR2 is SYDVKM. CDR3 nucleotide sequence: TGTGCCAGCAGTTCCCAGGGGGCGGACTATGGCTACACCTTC. Amino acid sequence: CASSSQGADYGYTF.